Reported below is one TCR beta chain. Its cognate antigen has yet to be identified. Per-base qualities were not stored, and no clone one base away is much larger. These data belong to a study of cytomegalovirus exposure and HLA in healthy donors (dated by TCRdb to the late 2010s). In terms of the full investigation: An earlier analysis of under 600 of the donors reported about 250 Gb of sequence data and roughly 110 million unique TCR beta sequences from 150 million to 200 million T cells. An early release that covered about 600 HLA-typed donors contained around 300 gigabases of sequencing data and around 80 million unique TCR sequences. The genetic ancestry cluster associated with self-reported Caucasian donors included approximately 85% of the 300 to 450 genotyped donors. The study aimed to test whether signatures of past pathogen exposure could be identified by cataloging public T cell receptors. The T cell repertoires of 700 or so subjects were profiled by immunosequencing and related to cytomegalovirus serostatus. A separate validation cohort of more than 100 different subjects was used in addition to the approximately 640-subject first cohort. To predict cytomegalovirus infection status, the study combined high-throughput TCR immunosequencing, statistical association of individual TCRs with disease status, and machine learning. A later analysis re-analyzed previously published TCR beta repertoires from hundreds of donors and added high-resolution HLA genotyping to study TCR occurrence patterns. The later analysis used no new phenotypic data to find candidate immune exposures, relying instead on TCR beta sequences and their occurrence across donors. In an earlier analysis of a few hundred of the donors, high-throughput TCR beta sequencing was used to judge whether each TCR beta V gene segment behaved as functional or pseudogenic. Donor age, sex, ethnicity and CMV serostatus were compiled together with the repertoire data. A later genetic analysis took genome-wide SNP genotypes for about 65% of the roughly 670 donors and used that subset as a discovery cohort. All discovery cohort repertoires had been generated using a single sequencing platform. Both class I and class II loci were covered by HLA typing, at four-digit resolution. Typing coverage differed by locus: A, B, C, DRB1 and DQB1 were typed in about 620-640 donors, DQA1 in approximately 520, DPA1 in 600 to 610, and DPB1 in 450 to 480. Because of strong linkage in the cohort, five DR-DQ haplotypes were treated as single units for association and clustering. Among 350 to 400 genotyped donors of the cohort, an average of about 240,000 unique TCR beta nucleotide sequences were sequenced per donor, around 20% of them non-productive.

The cohort consisted of more than 650 healthy bone marrow donors. At the time of sampling, every cohort member was nominally healthy, though immune exposures that went unrecorded were likely present. The donor tested CMV seronegative and was one of the 352 seronegative cohort members. Each donor provided a peripheral blood sample, and peripheral blood mononuclear cells were used for TCR beta sequencing. Genomic DNA was extracted from the blood cell samples with the Qiagen DNeasy Blood Extraction Kit. Library preparation employed the immunoSEQ multiplex PCR assay. A mixture of 60 forward primers for TCR Vbeta segments and 13 reverse primers for TCR Jbeta segments was used in the multiplex PCR. The CDR3 region of rearranged TCR beta genes was amplified from genomic DNA with a multiplex PCR assay. The Illumina HiSeq System was used to sequence the amplified TCR beta libraries as 87-base-pair reads. The study's own analysis went as follows. In a later analysis, 77 million or so unique TCR beta chains were counted across the roughly 670 repertoires, and around 10 million of these chains were shared by at least two donors. Raw reads were error-corrected and collapsed into unique sequences with a nearest-neighbor algorithm that merged closely related sequences to remove PCR and sequencing errors. V, D and J gene segments were assigned by aligning CDR3 sequences to IMGT reference sequences. For a sequence to be retained, a match of at least six nucleotides to both a V gene segment and a J gene segment was required. A rearrangement was called productive if the CDR3 had no stop codons and remained in frame with V and J, and every other rearrangement was called non-productive. CDR3 was defined by IMGT convention, running from the second conserved V-encoded cysteine to the conserved J-encoded phenylalanine. The earlier analysis of some 540 of the donors excluded any sequence lacking an unambiguous match to a single V gene segment. In an earlier analysis of 587 of the donors, V segments were called functional above 56.7% productive rearrangements and were called segregating when the between-donor standard deviation exceeded 5%. A statistical classification framework was developed to diagnose cytomegalovirus status using the catalog of TCR beta chain sequences. V and J gene assignment, in a later analysis, came from comparing TCR nucleotide sequences with IMGT/GENE-DB human TR gene sequences. The TCRdist pipeline was used in a later analysis to assign CDR3 sequences and most-parsimonious VDJ recombination scenarios. In a later analysis, every TCR beta chain was defined by the combination of its CDR3 amino acid sequence and its V-gene family, and reads without a unique V-gene family were dropped. To address suspected cross-contamination and a sequencing artifact, a later analysis removed 592 highly shared, low-generation-probability nucleotide sequences. A later analysis calculated a clonal expansion index for each public chain from normalized within-repertoire ranks of inferred template counts. In a later analysis, generation probabilities were computed using a VDJ recombination model fitted to out-of-frame rearrangements, and the results were checked against IGoR. Hypergeometric tests were used in a later analysis to score TCR-TCR, TCR-HLA and TCR-CMV co-occurrence, with a repertoire-size bias correction applied to the TCR pairs. In a later analysis, false discovery rates were estimated by permuting HLA or CMV assignments 20 times. A later analysis grouped co-occurring TCRs with DBSCAN, adding TCRdist sequence similarity when clustering within HLA-allele-positive subsets. For co-occurrence clustering, repertoires with fewer than 30,000 or more than 120,000 public chains were excluded, along with four or five repertoires with anomalous nucleotide sharing. As stored in TCRdb, this immuneACCESS dataset retains in-frame rearrangements with V and J assigned. A fraction of the clones does not appear; measured against another copy, unresolved V genes explain less than half of the discrepancy, and the remainder lacks a known reason. V, J and clone size derive from that table, while D and trimming were established from the DNA sequence. For this sample there are approximately 99,000 clones; about three quarters appear just once. The ten most abundant clones make up 3.5% to 4.5% of the sample.

Beyond this particular receptor, the publication reports: In a later analysis, TCR association rates were found to vary across HLA loci, with the most associated TCRs seen for DRB1 alleles and the fewest for HLA-C alleles. In a later analysis, HLA-associated TCR beta chains showed more clonal expansion and lower generation probabilities than non-associated chains that were equally common. The 87-base-pair reads could not distinguish some IMGT-functional V segments, including TRBV6-2 and TRBV6-3, so those segments were excluded. CMV serostatus was the only immune exposure information available for the cohort. Because HLA typing was missing for some donors at each locus, association tests included only the typed subset. The study listed approximately 150 TCR beta chains as associated with cytomegalovirus. An earlier analysis of some 560 of the donors showed that most TCR beta V segments appeared in productive rearrangements either about 87% or about 30% of the time, which broadly matched IMGT annotations. This cohort had only TCR beta chains sequenced, and the lack of alpha or paired-chain data limited which features could be detected. Strong co-occurrence of HLA alleles, especially DR and DQ, made assigning TCR associations to individual alleles difficult. A cluster of highly shared sequence variants was judged likely to represent a technical artifact of the sequencing pipeline. Because counts were too low, about 18 rarely observed V segments, including chromosome 9 orphons, were excluded from the earlier analysis of several hundred of the donors. In a later analysis, over 15,000 TCR beta sequences were associated with specific HLA alleles at a false discovery rate of 0.05. A further reported finding was that TCR beta sequences accurately predicted the HLA-A and HLA-B alleles for most subjects in the first cohort. The authors suggested that the approach could potentially be generalized to other disease states and immunological phenotypes. Most TCR sequences were observed very rarely across donors, whereas some public TCRs were present in many individuals. V-gene and J-gene trimming of TCR beta chains was associated with a missense DCLRE1C variant in a later genetic analysis, and the association was replicated in an independent cohort. The presence/absence analyses assumed that sequencing depth was roughly uniform across donors, and that assumption may not be true. According to a later genetic analysis, donors in an Asian-associated ancestry cluster had fewer N-insertions in productive TCRs than the approximately 710-donor mean. Correlated functional status among segregating V segments might be attributable to linkage disequilibrium, but an unknown experimental factor could not be ruled out. In a later analysis, most CMV-associated TCR beta chains were found to appear HLA-restricted, with HLA associations seemingly driven largely by CMV exposure. In a later analysis, several top co-occurrence clusters were reported to appear linked to parvovirus B19, influenza, CMV and Epstein-Barr virus. The classifier was reported to diagnose cytomegalovirus status with high specificity and sensitivity in both the original and validation cohorts. Three of the identified cytomegalovirus-associated TCR beta chains were confirmed in vitro to be specific for cytomegalovirus antigens.

V is reduced by 2 bases and J by 8 bases, leaving a spacing of 13 bases between them. CDR3 length: 13 amino acids, cysteine to phenylalanine. The CDR3 DNA has 39 bases and is translated from base 1. The germline V gene (reference sequence) specifies SGHNT as CDR1 and YYREEE as CDR2. The chain couples TRBV5-4 to TRBJ1-2; the D segment could be TRBD1, given 6 matching bases. The source of this sequence is a man in his forties in good health and CMV-seronegative. Sequencing was done on a sample of PBMCs. In nucleotide form, the sequence is TGTGCCAGCAGCTTAGGACAGACGGAAGGCTACACCTTC. Its protein product is CASSLGQTEGYTF.